This TCR beta chain was documented in a study of OX40 agonist ivuxolimab in advanced cancers. Whole-study context: The patients got ivuxolimab, which is an agonistic anti-OX40 (CD134) antibody.

The ends were cut back, 1 base at V and 7 bases at J, with 14 bases in the middle. The germline V gene encodes CDR1 KGHSH and CDR2 LQKENI. CDR3 length equals 15 residues. TCRdb's copy holds only in-frame clones and misses some; the assay was immunoSEQ multiplex PCR. Of over 100,000 clones in the sample, more than 80% were seen once. General study points: In the 0.1 to 3.0 mg/kg range, CD4+ and CD8+ blood T cells had expanded clonally by week 6.

Autoimmune disease history or systemic immunosuppression barred patients. On this clone itself: Its specificity is not known.

The chain combines TRBV18 with TRBJ2-1; tentative D call: TRBD1 (5 bases). The source of this sequence is an adult with an advanced solid tumor such as melanoma, head and neck, liver or kidney cancer. The input for sequencing was CD4+ or CD8+ T cells sorted from blood, taken in a trial of the OX40 agonist ivuxolimab. CDR3 bases: TGTGCCAGCTCACCACGGGCAGGGCAAAATAATGAGCAGTTCTTC. Its translation is CASSPRAGQNNEQFF.